The clone carrying this TCR beta chain is judged medium-sized. TCRdb itself ran the 5' RACE reads through MiXCR, one entry per CDR3 protein. The repertoire holds approximately 540 distinct CDR3 sequences, about 2.5% seen once, with 15% to 25% in the top ten. This sample was taken from a study of Japanese encephalitis immunity and Zika vaccine responses. About the study: TCRs from flavivirus-naive donors were taken at weeks 2, 6, 52 post-ZPIV.

Findings and caveats of the study: Post-ZPIV, conserved-ZIKV-epitope CD4 repertoires in JEV-pre-vaccinated donors shrank significantly.

The ends lost 2 bases at V and 6 bases at J; junction bases unmatched: 7. The germline gives CDR1 MNHNS, CDR2 SASEGT. There are 15 residues in the CDR3. PBMCs were CFSE-labeled and cultured for approximately 6 days with peptide pools at 0.85 to 1 ug/mL each. Unfixed live CD56-CD19-CD16-CD3+CD4+ CFSE-low cells were sorted as proliferating CD4 T cells. The chain employs TRBV6-1 and TRBJ2-7, with TRBD1 matching 10 bases. The sample here was antigen-activated CD4+ T cells from blood, cultured, taken during a Zika inactivated vaccine study. The clonotype was recovered from an adult woman who received an inactivated Zika virus vaccine. The CDR3 DNA reads TGTGCCAGCAGTGAACGAGGGGGGACAGGGGTCGAGCAGTACTTC. This gives the protein CASSERGGTGVEQYF.